The TCR beta chain under discussion was sequenced for a study of cytomegalovirus exposure and HLA in healthy donors. For the study at large: From HLA-typed donors, an early data release held some 80 million unique TCRs.

Vbeta (60) and Jbeta (13) primers were used in the PCR. Sequenced by immunoSEQ multiplex PCR; TCRdb stores in-frame clones only, minus some. The sample records about 100,000 clones, roughly 85% being singletons. The CDR3 covers 14 residues. CDR1 and CDR2 (germline): MNHNY, SVGAGI (reference sequence). Trimming stripped 7 bases from V and 11 bases from J, with 18 bases between. Material for sequencing was PBMCs. The sequence was collected from a man in his sixties in good health and CMV-seropositive. The chain links TRBV6-6 to TRBJ1-6; the D gene is possibly TRBD1 (6 bases). The CDR3 nucleotides are TGTGCCAGCAAGGGGGAGGGCCGATTGGCACCCCTCCACTTT. As protein: CASKGEGRLAPLHF.